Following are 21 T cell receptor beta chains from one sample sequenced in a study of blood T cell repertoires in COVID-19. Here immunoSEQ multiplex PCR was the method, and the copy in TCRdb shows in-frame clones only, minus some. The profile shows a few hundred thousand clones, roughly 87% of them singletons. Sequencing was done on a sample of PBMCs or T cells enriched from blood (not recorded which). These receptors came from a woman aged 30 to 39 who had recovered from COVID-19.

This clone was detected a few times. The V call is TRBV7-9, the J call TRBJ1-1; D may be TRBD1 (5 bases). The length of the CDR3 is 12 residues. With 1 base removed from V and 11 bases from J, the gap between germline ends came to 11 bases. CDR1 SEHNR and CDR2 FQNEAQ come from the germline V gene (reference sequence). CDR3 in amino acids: CASSLEGAWAFF. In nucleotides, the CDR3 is TGTGCCAGCAGCTTAGAAGGGGCATGGGCTTTCTTT. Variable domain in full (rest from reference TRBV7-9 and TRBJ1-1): DTGVSQNPRHKITKRGQNVTFRCDPISEHNRLYWYRQTLGQGPEFLTYFQNEAQLEKSRLLSDRFSAERPKGSFSTLEIQRTEQGDSAMYLCASSLEGAWAFFGQGTRLTVV.

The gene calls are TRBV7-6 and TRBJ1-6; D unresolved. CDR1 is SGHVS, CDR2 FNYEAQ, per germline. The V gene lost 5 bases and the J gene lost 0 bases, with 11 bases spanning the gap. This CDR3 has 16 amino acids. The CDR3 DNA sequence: TGTGCCAGCAGCCCCGTGGAGAGCTCCTATAATTCACCCCTCCACTTT. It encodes CASSPVESSYNSPLHF.

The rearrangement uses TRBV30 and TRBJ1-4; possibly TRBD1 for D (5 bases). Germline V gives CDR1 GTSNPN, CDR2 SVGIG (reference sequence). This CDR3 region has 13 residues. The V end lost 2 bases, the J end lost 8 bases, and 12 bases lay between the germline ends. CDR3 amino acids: CAWSTHGGEKLFF. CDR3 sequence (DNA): TGTGCCTGGAGTACCCACGGGGGGGAAAAACTGTTTTTT.

In DNA form, the CDR3 reads TGCGCCAGCAGCTTGTCCCCGGGACAGGGCACTGAAGCTTTCTTT. Amino acids: CASSLSPGQGTEAFF. The rearrangement links TRBV5-1 to TRBJ1-1; 9 bases fit TRBD1. There are 15 residues in the CDR3. Unmatched junction bases numbered 5, after V lost 1 base and J lost 4 bases. The V gene's germline CDR1 is SGHRS and CDR2 YFSETQ.

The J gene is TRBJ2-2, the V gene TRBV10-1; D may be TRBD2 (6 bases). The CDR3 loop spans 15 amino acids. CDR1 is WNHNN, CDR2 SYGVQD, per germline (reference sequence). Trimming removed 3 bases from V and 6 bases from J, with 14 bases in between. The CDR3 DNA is TGCGCCAGCAGTGATGGTCCGGGGGAACCCGGGGAGCTGTTTTTT. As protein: CASSDGPGEPGELFF.

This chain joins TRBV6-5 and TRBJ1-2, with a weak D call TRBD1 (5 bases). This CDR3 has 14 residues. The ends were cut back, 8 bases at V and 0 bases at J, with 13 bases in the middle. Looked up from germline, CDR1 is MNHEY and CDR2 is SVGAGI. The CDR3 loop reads CASGAPVPNYGYTF. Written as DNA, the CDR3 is TGTGCCAGCGGGGCCCCCGTTCCTAACTATGGCTACACCTTC.

As DNA, the CDR3 is TGTGCCAGCAGCGGACAGGGGGGAGCCGGGGAGCTGTTTTTT. Translation gives CASSGQGGAGELFF. The chain recombines TRBV2 with TRBJ2-2, with 10 bases matching TRBD1. Trimming at V came to 6 bases and at J to 6 bases, leaving 4 bases not matched to a gene. This CDR3 is built from 14 residues. Germline CDR1 reads SNHLY; CDR2 reads FYNNEI.

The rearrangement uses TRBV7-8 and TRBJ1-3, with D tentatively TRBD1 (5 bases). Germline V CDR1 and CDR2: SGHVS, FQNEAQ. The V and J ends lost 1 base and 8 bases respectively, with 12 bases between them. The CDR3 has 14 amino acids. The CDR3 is CASSLEAGRYTIYF. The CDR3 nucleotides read TGTGCCAGCAGCTTAGAGGCAGGGAGGTACACCATATATTTT.

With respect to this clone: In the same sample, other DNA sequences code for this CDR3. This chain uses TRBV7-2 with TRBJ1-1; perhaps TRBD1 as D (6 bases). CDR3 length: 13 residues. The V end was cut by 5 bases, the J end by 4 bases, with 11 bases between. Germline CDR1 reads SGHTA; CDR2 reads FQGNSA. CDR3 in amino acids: CASSLQGGTEAFF. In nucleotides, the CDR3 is TGTGCCAGCAGCCTACAGGGTGGCACTGAAGCTTTCTTT. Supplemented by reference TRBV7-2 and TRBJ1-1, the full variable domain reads GAGVSQSPSNKVTEKGKDVELRCDPISGHTALYWYRQSLGQGLEFLIYFQGNSAPDKSGLPSDRFSAERTGGSVSTLTIQRTQQEDSAVYLCASSLQGGTEAFFGQGTRLTVV.

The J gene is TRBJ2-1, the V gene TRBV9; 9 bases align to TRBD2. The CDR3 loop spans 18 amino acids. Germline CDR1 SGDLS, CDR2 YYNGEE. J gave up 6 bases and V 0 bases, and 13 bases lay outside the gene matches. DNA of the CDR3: TGTGCCAGCAGCGTAGCGCCTTTTCGTAGCGGGGGAACCAATGAGCAGTTCTTC. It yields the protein CASSVAPFRSGGTNEQFF.

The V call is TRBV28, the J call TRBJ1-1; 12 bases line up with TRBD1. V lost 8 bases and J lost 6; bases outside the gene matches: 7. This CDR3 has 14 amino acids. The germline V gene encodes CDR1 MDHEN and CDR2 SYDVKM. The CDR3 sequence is CASRGTGGRPEAFF. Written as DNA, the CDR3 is TGTGCCAGCCGGGGGACAGGGGGCCGGCCTGAAGCTTTCTTT.

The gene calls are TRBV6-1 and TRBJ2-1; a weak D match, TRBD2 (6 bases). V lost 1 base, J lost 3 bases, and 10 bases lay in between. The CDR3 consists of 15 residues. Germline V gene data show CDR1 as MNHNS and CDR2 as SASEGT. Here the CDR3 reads CASSEDRGSYNEQFF. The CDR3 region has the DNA TGTGCCAGCAGTGAAGACCGGGGGAGCTACAATGAGCAGTTCTTC.

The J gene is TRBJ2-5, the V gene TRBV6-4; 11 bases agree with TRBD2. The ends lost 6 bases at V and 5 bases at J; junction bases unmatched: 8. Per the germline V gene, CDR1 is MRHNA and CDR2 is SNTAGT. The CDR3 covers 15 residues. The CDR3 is CASSPLAGGRETQYF. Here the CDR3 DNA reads TGTGCCAGCAGCCCCCTAGCGGGGGGCAGGGAGACCCAGTACTTC.

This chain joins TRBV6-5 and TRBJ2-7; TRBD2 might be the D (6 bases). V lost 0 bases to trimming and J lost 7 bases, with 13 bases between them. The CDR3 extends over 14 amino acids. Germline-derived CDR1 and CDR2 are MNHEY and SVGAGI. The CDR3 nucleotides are TGTGCCAGCAGTTACTCCTACGCCCGGGGGGAGCAGTACTTC. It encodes CASSYSYARGEQYF.

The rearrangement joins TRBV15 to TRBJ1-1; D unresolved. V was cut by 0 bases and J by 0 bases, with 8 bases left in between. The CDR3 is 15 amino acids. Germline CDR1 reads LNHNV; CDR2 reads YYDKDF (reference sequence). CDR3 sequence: CATSRDRGMNTEAFF. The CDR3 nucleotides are TGTGCCACCAGCAGAGACAGAGGCATGAACACTGAAGCTTTCTTT.

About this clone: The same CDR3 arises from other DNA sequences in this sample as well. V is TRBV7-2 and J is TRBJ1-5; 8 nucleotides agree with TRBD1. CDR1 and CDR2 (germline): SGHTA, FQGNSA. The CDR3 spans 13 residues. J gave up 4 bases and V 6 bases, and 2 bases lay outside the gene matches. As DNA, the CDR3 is TGTGCCAGCAGGGGACAGGCAAATCAGCCCCAGCATTTT. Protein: CASRGQANQPQHF.

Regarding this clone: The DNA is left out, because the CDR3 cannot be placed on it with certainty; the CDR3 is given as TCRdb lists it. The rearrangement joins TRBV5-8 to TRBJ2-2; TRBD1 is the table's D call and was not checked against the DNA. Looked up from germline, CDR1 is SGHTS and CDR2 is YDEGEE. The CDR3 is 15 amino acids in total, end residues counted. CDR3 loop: CASSFWPRNTGELFF.

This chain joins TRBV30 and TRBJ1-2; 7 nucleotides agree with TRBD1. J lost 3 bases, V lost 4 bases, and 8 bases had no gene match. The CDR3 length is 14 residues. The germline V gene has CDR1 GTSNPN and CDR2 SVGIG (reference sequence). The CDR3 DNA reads TGTGCCTGGAATCGACAGGGATGGGACTATGGCTACACCTTC. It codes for CAWNRQGWDYGYTF. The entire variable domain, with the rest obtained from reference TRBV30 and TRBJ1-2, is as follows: SQTIHQWPATLVQPVGSPLSLECTVEGTSNPNLYWYRQAAGRGLQLLFYSVGIGQISSEVPQNLSASRPQDRQFILSSKKLLLSDSGFYLCAWNRQGWDYGYTFGSGTRLTVV.

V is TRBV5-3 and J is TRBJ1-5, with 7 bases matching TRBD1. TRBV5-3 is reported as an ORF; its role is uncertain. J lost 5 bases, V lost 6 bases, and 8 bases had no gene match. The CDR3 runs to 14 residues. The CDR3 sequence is CARIRTGNDQPQHF. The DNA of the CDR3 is TGTGCCAGAATCCGGACAGGCAATGATCAGCCCCAGCATTTT.

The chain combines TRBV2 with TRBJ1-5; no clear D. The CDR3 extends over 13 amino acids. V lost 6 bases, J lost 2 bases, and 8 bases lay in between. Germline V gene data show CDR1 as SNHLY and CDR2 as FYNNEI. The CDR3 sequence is CASREVGNQPQHF. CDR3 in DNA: TGTGCCAGCAGGGAGGTAGGCAATCAGCCCCAGCATTTT.

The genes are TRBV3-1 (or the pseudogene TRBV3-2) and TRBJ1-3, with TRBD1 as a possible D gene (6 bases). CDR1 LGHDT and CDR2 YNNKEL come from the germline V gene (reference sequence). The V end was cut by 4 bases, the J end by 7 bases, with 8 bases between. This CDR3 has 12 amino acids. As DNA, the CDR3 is TGTGCCAGCAGCCGGGACACGAACACCATATATTTT. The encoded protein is CASSRDTNTIYF.